A selection of T cell receptor beta chains follows, all from one sample in a study of T-cell reconstitution after alpha-beta-depleted transplantation in children. TCRdb fed the PCR reads into MiXCR, producing one record per CDR3 protein. Of about 1,000,000 distinct CDR3 sequences detected, roughly 29% appear once; the ten largest clones hold about 28%. Here the sequenced sample was PBMCs, mostly from graft donor cells, taken 360 days after TCRalphabeta/CD19-depleted stem cell transplant. These receptors were obtained from a boy under two years old who had a stem cell transplant for SCID, so the T cells may come from the graft donor. The CDR3 runs from the conserved cysteine through the conserved F or W. D genes are given only for firm matches. Not every row has a clone size; where given, it reads once, few, many or a size class.

.	TRBV18	TRBJ2-7	once	CASSPLWTDSYEQYF	TGTGCCAGCTCACCTCTATGGACAGACTCCTACGAGCAGTACTTC
.	TRBV2	TRBJ1-1	.	CAREGPLNTEAFF	TGTGCCAGGGAAGGACCGCTTAACACTGAAGCTTTCTTT
.	TRBV7-2	TRBJ2-2	few	CASSLGPKGTGELFF	TGTGCCAGCAGCTTAGGCCCGAAAGGGACCGGGGAGCTGTTTTTT
.	TRBV6-5	TRBJ2-3	few	CASSYGSGTSTDTQYF	TGTGCCAGCAGTTACGGCTCCGGGACTAGCACAGATACGCAGTATTTT
.	TRBV20-1	TRBJ1-1	.	CSAIGAFF	TGCAGTGCTATAGGGGCTTTCTTT
TRBD1	TRBV4-3	TRBJ2-3	few	CASSRRAFTGVSTDTQYF	TGCGCCAGCAGCCGCAGAGCCTTCACAGGGGTTAGCACAGATACGCAGTATTTT
.	TRBV12-3/TRBV12-4	TRBJ1-2	few	CASRADSRPYGYTF	TGTGCCAGCAGGGCCGACAGCAGACCCTATGGCTACACCTTC
TRBD1	TRBV20-1	TRBJ1-5	few	CSASSTGGQPQHF	TGCAGTGCTAGCTCGACAGGGGGACAGCCCCAGCATTTT
TRBD2	TRBV10-2	TRBJ2-1	few	CASIGPELAGGFLSNEQFF	TGCGCCAGCATAGGGCCGGAACTAGCGGGGGGTTTCCTTAGCAATGAGCAGTTCTTC
.	TRBV7-2	TRBJ2-3	.	CASSLGGTARGTQYF	TGTGCCAGCAGCTTAGGCGGAACCGCGAGGGGTACGCAGTATTTT
TRBD1	TRBV12-5	TRBJ2-1	.	CASGLGPGGGISYNEQFF	TGTGCTAGTGGTTTGGGTCCAGGGGGCGGGATCTCCTACAATGAGCAGTTCTTC
.	TRBV30	TRBJ1-2	.	CAWSVHGGPYGYTF	TGTGCCTGGAGTGTACACGGGGGACCCTATGGCTACACCTTC
.	TRBV6-4	TRBJ2-3	.	CASMATQYF	TGTGCCAGCATGGCCACGCAGTATTTT
.	TRBV12-3/TRBV12-4	TRBJ1-1	.	CASSFGLLNTEAFF	TGTGCCAGCAGTTTTGGACTCTTGAACACTGAAGCTTTCTTT
.	TRBV28	TRBJ2-3	few	CASSLPFADTQYF	TGTGCCAGCAGTCTCCCCTTTGCAGATACGCAGTATTTT
.	TRBV9	TRBJ1-2	many	CASSVGSGPYGYTF	TGTGCCAGCAGCGTAGGGTCGGGTCCCTATGGCTACACCTTC
.	TRBV5-1	TRBJ2-7	.	CASSLSQYYSYEQYF	TGCGCCAGCAGCTTGTCACAGTACTACTCCTACGAGCAGTACTTC
TRBD1	TRBV29-1	TRBJ1-1	.	CSVEGTGGMNTEAFF	TGCAGCGTTGAAGGGACAGGGGGAATGAACACTGAAGCTTTCTTT
.	TRBV20-1	TRBJ2-7	many	CSARGDISQRVLYEQYF	TGCAGTGCGCGTGGGGACATATCGCAAAGGGTCCTCTACGAGCAGTACTTC
.	TRBV12-3/TRBV12-4	TRBJ2-7	few	CASSFSFRASYYEQYF	TGTGCCAGCAGTTTCAGTTTCCGGGCCTCGTACTACGAGCAGTACTTC
TRBD2	TRBV9	TRBJ2-1	.	CASSASGGAGYEQFF	TGTGCCAGCAGCGCTAGCGGGGGGGCCGGGTATGAGCAGTTCTTC
.	TRBV28	TRBJ2-3	many	CASSRGFPTDTQYF	TGTGCCAGCAGTCGTGGATTTCCCACAGATACGCAGTATTTT
.	TRBV5-6	TRBJ2-1	few	CASSLRPHEQFF	TGTGCCAGCAGCTTGAGGCCCCATGAGCAGTTCTTC
.	TRBV15	TRBJ2-3	many	CATSREKGGTQYF	TGTGCCACCAGCAGAGAAAAGGGGGGTACGCAGTATTTT
TRBD1	TRBV3-1	TRBJ2-7	.	CASSFGDSQYF	TGTGCCAGCAGCTTTGGGGACAGCCAGTACTTC
.	TRBV29-1	TRBJ2-7	.	CSVEGPGPYEQYF	TGCAGCGTTGAAGGCCCGGGCCCCTACGAGCAGTACTTC
TRBD1	TRBV4-2	TRBJ1-1	many	CASSQEAGDRGGEAFF	TGTGCCAGCAGCCAAGAGGCGGGAGACAGGGGTGGTGAAGCTTTCTTT
.	TRBV29-1	TRBJ1-1	few	CSVPGVGSTEAFF	TGCAGCGTTCCAGGGGTTGGGAGCACTGAAGCTTTCTTT
.	TRBV7-9	TRBJ1-6	few	CASSFRQLGALNSPLHF	TGTGCCAGCAGCTTCAGACAACTGGGTGCTCTCAATTCACCCCTCCACTTT
TRBD1	TRBV12-3/TRBV12-4	TRBJ1-5	.	CASSLEDRGPSNQPQHF	TGTGCCAGCAGTTTAGAGGACAGGGGGCCAAGCAATCAGCCCCAGCATTTT
.	TRBV28	TRBJ2-1	.	CASAVVTPTGNEQFF	TGTGCCAGCGCCGTAGTTACACCAACAGGGAATGAGCAGTTCTTC
.	TRBV9	TRBJ2-7	.	CASSFRPGPHEQYF	TGTGCCAGCAGCTTTCGTCCGGGACCCCACGAGCAGTACTTC
TRBD1	TRBV15	TRBJ1-5	.	CATSRGAGTGALYSNQPQHF	TGTGCCACCAGCAGAGGGGCCGGGACAGGGGCCCTATATAGCAATCAGCCCCAGCATTTT